Following are 9 T cell receptor beta chains from one sample sequenced in a study of vaccination and CD4 T cells after COVID-19. The Oncomine TCR Beta short-read assay was what sequenced the DNA obtained from cultured CD4+ T cells. Via MiXCR, TCRdb re-called the PCR reads, giving one row per CDR3 protein. There are 10,000 to 15,000 distinct CDR3 sequences in the sample; 35% to 55% occur only once, and 20% to 25% lies in the top ten. Antigen specificity for these receptors is unknown. The treatment is: approximately 9-day PBMC culture with coronavirus spike peptide pools or control peptides (ViraFEST assay). The starting material was CD4+ T cells from blood, cultured in vitro, obtained before SARS-CoV-2 vaccination. The receptors here all came from a human donor who had recovered from COVID-19.

CDR3 coding DNA: TGCAGTGCTAGAGAAGGGGTAGCGGGGGGAAAAGGGCAGTACTTC. This sequence encodes CSAREGVAGGKGQYF. The genes are TRBV20-1 and TRBJ2-7; 10 nucleotides agree with TRBD2. This CDR3 is 15 amino acids long. CDR1 is DFQATT and CDR2 is SNEGSKA in the germline V gene (reference sequence). Unmatched junction bases numbered 11, after V lost 0 bases and J lost 9 bases.

The rearrangement uses TRBV28 and TRBJ2-7, with TRBD1 matching 7 bases. Germline V gene lookup returns CDR1 MDHEN and CDR2 SYDVKM. The CDR3 consists of 14 residues. The trim removed 5 bases at V and 6 bases at J, leaving 10 bases unmatched. This CDR3 is CASSPQTGFAEQYF. The CDR3 DNA follows: TGTGCCAGCAGTCCCCAGACAGGGTTCGCCGAGCAGTACTTC.

The rearrangement uses TRBV6-2 or TRBV6-3 and TRBJ2-7; D is ambiguous. Trimming pared 6 bases from V and 5 bases from J, leaving 20 bases between. The CDR3 spans 15 residues. The germline V gene has CDR1 MNHEY and CDR2 SVGEGT. CDR3 sequence reads: CASRGMALGEHEQYF. CDR3 coding DNA: TGTGCCAGCAGGGGGATGGCACTGGGTGAACACGAGCAGTACTTC.

This clonotype appeared a few times. This chain links TRBV11-2 with TRBJ1-1, with D possibly TRBD1 on 6 matching bases. CDR3 length: 15 amino acids. Germline lookup yields CDR1 SGHAT and CDR2 FQNNGV. V was clipped by 1 base and J by 5 bases, with 14 bases between them. Here the CDR3 reads CASSLVGRGYTEAFF. CDR3 sequence (DNA): TGTGCCAGCAGCTTAGTGGGCAGGGGTTATACTGAAGCTTTCTTT.

The gene calls are TRBV20-1 and TRBJ2-3; 8 positions match TRBD2. With V trimmed by 6 bases and J by 2 bases, 10 bases remained unmatched. The CDR3 has 15 amino acids. The V gene's germline CDR1 is DFQATT and CDR2 SNEGSKA (reference sequence). The DNA of the CDR3 is TGCAGTGCGGAAGGTAGCGGGGACAACACAGATACGCAGTATTTT. This translates into CSAEGSGDNTDTQYF.

This clonotype has more than one count but fewer than ten. The chain combines TRBV6-2 or TRBV6-3 with TRBJ1-5, with 7 positions matching TRBD1. Trimming took 5 bases from V and 7 from J; bases not matched to a gene: 11. The CDR3 has 15 residues. Germline CDR1 is MNHEY and CDR2 is SVGEGT. The CDR3 region is CASSPAGGSGQPQHF. CDR3 nucleotides: TGTGCCAGCAGTCCTGCAGGGGGATCTGGCCAGCCCCAGCATTTT.

Only a few counts were recorded for this clonotype. The V call is TRBV7-3, the J call TRBJ2-2; D gene uncertain. Trimming removed 2 bases at V and 3 bases at J, with 25 bases between. Germline loops: CDR1 SGHTA, CDR2 FQGTGA. The CDR3 has 20 residues. In DNA, the CDR3 is TGTGCCAGCAGCTTAGGCACGGAGCTGGGTAAAAGGTCGGACACCGGGGAGCTGTTTTTT. Amino acids: CASSLGTELGKRSDTGELFF.

The genes are TRBV5-7 and TRBJ1-3; 9 nucleotides line up with TRBD1. TRBV5-7 is recorded as an ORF, its role being uncertain. The J segment lost 2 bases and the V segment lost 3 bases, leaving 6 bases of the junction unmatched. This CDR3 comprises 16 residues. CDR3: CASSSQQGAPGNTIYF. CDR3 DNA: TGTGCCAGCAGCTCTCAACAGGGGGCCCCTGGAAACACCATATATTTT.

The chain combines TRBV5-6 with TRBJ1-2; 8 positions match TRBD1. V gave up 4 bases and J gave up 5 bases; unmatched junction bases: 7. This CDR3 region has 14 residues. Germline CDR1 and CDR2: SGHDT and YYEEEE. The CDR3 protein is CASSGRDRQYGYTF. The CDR3 nucleotides read TGTGCCAGCAGCGGGAGGGACAGGCAGTATGGCTACACCTTC. Full variable domain (outside the CDR3, taken from reference TRBV5-6 and TRBJ1-2): DAGVTQSPTHLIKTRGQQVTLRCSPKSGHDTVSWYQQALGQGPQFIFQYYEEEERQRGNFPDRFSGHQFPNYSSELNVNALLLGDSALYLCASSGRDRQYGYTFGSGTRLTVV.